The clone carrying this T cell receptor beta chain was detected ten times or more. The antigen remains unidentified. CDR1 is MNHNS and CDR2 is SASEGT in the germline V gene. The CDR3 runs to 13 residues. V was cut by 8 bases and J by 7 bases, with 17 bases left in between. Researchers attached unique molecular identifiers to individual cDNA molecules. TCRdb redid the calling of the 5' RACE reads with MiXCR, one entry per CDR3 protein. The sample carries 100,000 to 120,000 distinct CDR3 sequences, around 12% recorded once. The data are from a study of early T cells in non-severe SARS-CoV-2 infection. Turning to the study itself: Bulk RNA isolated from unsorted whole blood underwent sequencing; chains were not paired.

The study, taken as a whole, reports: Using VDJdb, the matching emphasized anti-spike CD8 responses while missing private and CD4 specificities.

This chain uses TRBV6-1 with TRBJ1-2, with D unclear. Sequenced material: whole blood, taken at baseline. This receptor was taken from an adult who was a healthcare worker with PCR-confirmed SARS-CoV-2 infection or an uninfected control (not recorded which). The CDR3 DNA reads TGTGCCAGCGGGGAGCCTCTCAAAGGTGGCTACACCTTC. Protein sequence: CASGEPLKGGYTF.